This TCR beta chain originates from a study of blood T cell repertoires in COVID-19. Across the whole study: Donors in the United States, Italy and Spain gave samples during acute or convalescent COVID-19. T cells, B-cell-depleted T cells, or PBMCs provided the cDNA or gDNA that served as material.

Libraries were prepared by immunoSEQ multiplex PCR; TCRdb keeps only in-frame clonotypes and omits some of them. The data contain fewer than 250,000 clones, about 88% of them seen just once; the ten biggest clones take up about 6.6%. The CDR3 totals 15 residues. V was clipped by 4 bases and J by 1 base, with 14 bases between them. CDR1 SGHRS and CDR2 YFSETQ come from the germline V gene. The specimen sequenced was peripheral blood. The receptor was derived from a middle-aged woman who had recovered from COVID-19. The chain is built from TRBV5-1 and TRBJ1-1; D perhaps matches TRBD1 (5 bases). As DNA, the CDR3 is TGCGCCAGCAGCCCCCTTTCAGGGCCGAACACTGAAGCTTTCTTT. It encodes CASSPLSGPNTEAFF.